A single sample is the source of the 21 T cell receptor beta chains below, sequenced in a study of monozygotic twins with inflammatory bowel disease. One entry per CDR3 protein, without DNA, is what TCRdb gives after re-calling the 5' RACE reads. The listing records 440,000 or so distinct CDR3 sequences. Sample: blood. All receptors derive from a human donor with ulcerative colitis or Crohn's disease, or a healthy co-twin of an affected twin (not recorded which).

CDR3 in amino acids: CASSSWTGEGNTIYF. The V gene is TRBV5-1, the J gene TRBJ1-3; the TRBD1 assignment by TCRdb is unverifiable without DNA. Germline loops: CDR1 SGHRS, CDR2 YFSETQ. This CDR3 region has 15 residues.

The chain recombines TRBV4-3 with TRBJ2-1. Germline CDR1 and CDR2: LGHNA and YSLEER. This CDR3 contains 17 residues. The CDR3: CASSQRAWGSSYNEQFF.

This chain joins TRBV11-2 and TRBJ2-1. Germline V gene data show CDR1 as SGHAT and CDR2 as FQNNGV. The CDR3 covers 11 residues. This chain's CDR3 is CASSRLVELFF.

This chain uses TRBV11-2 with TRBJ2-1; TCRdb gives TRBD1 as the D gene, but with no DNA this cannot be confirmed. The germline V gene has CDR1 SGHAT and CDR2 FQNNGV. The CDR3 runs to 16 residues. The CDR3 here is CASSLEGRGLFDEQFF.

V is TRBV7-3 and J is TRBJ2-3; the D call of TRBD2 rests on TCRdb alone, since no DNA is present to check it. The CDR3 is 15 amino acids. Germline V gene data show CDR1 as SGHTA and CDR2 as FQGTGA. The CDR3 here is CASAWGSGGTDTQYF.

The chain couples TRBV2 to TRBJ2-1; TCRdb's D gene call, TRBD2, goes unchecked for lack of DNA. This CDR3 comprises 13 residues. CDR1 is SNHLY, CDR2 FYNNEI, per germline. This chain's CDR3 is CAIKAGAYNEQFF. The variable domain in full, completed from reference TRBV2 and TRBJ2-1, reads EPEVTQTPSHQVTQMGQEVILRCVPISNHLYFYWYRQILGQKVEFLVSFYNNEISEKSEIFDDQFSVERPDGSNFTLKIRSTKLEDSAMYFCAIKAGAYNEQFFGPGTRLTVL.

V and J are TRBV28 and TRBJ2-1; TCRdb's D gene call, TRBD2, goes unchecked for lack of DNA. Germline-derived CDR1 and CDR2 are MDHEN and SYDVKM. This CDR3 is 15 amino acids long. CDR3 sequence: CASSLVQGGVYEQFF.

This rearrangement joins TRBV4-3 to TRBJ2-2; the D call from TCRdb, TRBD2, cannot be confirmed without DNA. The CDR3 is 17 residues long. CDR1 is LGHNA and CDR2 is YSLEER in the germline V gene. This CDR3 is CASSQDAGLAGTGELFF.

The chain is built from TRBV6-5 and TRBJ2-3; as DNA is missing, the TRBD2 call by TCRdb cannot be tested. Germline CDR1 MNHEY, CDR2 SVGAGI. The CDR3 loop spans 17 amino acids. The CDR3 reads CASSLGPGPTSTDTQYF.

This chain uses TRBV9 with TRBJ2-1; without DNA, the TCRdb call of TRBD1 cannot be checked. CDR3 length: 13 residues. Germline lookup yields CDR1 SGDLS and CDR2 YYNGEE. The CDR3 sequence is CASSVGQHNEQFF.

The chain is built from TRBV20-1 and TRBJ1-5; the TCRdb call, TRBD1, lacks DNA for checking. This CDR3 is built from 13 residues. Germline CDR1 DFQATT, CDR2 SNEGSKA (reference sequence). CDR3 sequence reads: CSASDRGRQPQHF.

This chain uses TRBV12-3 or TRBV12-4 with TRBJ1-1; as DNA is missing, the TRBD1 call by TCRdb cannot be tested. The CDR3 consists of 14 residues. The CDR3 sequence: CASSLQGKGTEAFF.

This sequence joins TRBV29-1 and TRBJ2-1. This CDR3 has 11 amino acids. Germline values: CDR1 SQVTM, CDR2 ANQGSEA. This CDR3 reads CSVDGDNEQFF.

The gene calls are TRBV20-1 and TRBJ1-6. Germline CDR1 reads DFQATT; CDR2 reads SNEGSKA (reference sequence). The CDR3 runs 19 residues. The CDR3 sequence: CSARVRRGGANSYNSPLHF.

The chain couples TRBV7-8 to TRBJ2-2; no DNA is available, so the TRBD1 call from TCRdb remains unchecked. The CDR3 consists of 14 residues. Germline assignment: CDR1 SGHVS and CDR2 FQNEAQ. The CDR3 sequence is CASSSHKGAGELFF. The variable domain in full, completed from reference TRBV7-8 and TRBJ2-2, reads GAGVSQSPRYKVAKRGQDVALRCDPISGHVSLFWYQQALGQGPEFLTYFQNEAQLDKSGLPSDRFFAERPEGSVSTLKIQRTQQEDSAVYLCASSSHKGAGELFFGEGSRLTVL.

The rearrangement joins TRBV7-9 to TRBJ2-4; TCRdb returns TRBD1, unconfirmable since there is no DNA. Germline V lookup: CDR1 SEHNR, CDR2 FQNEAQ (reference sequence). The CDR3 is 16 amino acids. The CDR3 loop is CASSLWTGMAKNIQYF.

This chain connects TRBV3-1 to TRBJ1-2; TCRdb's D call of TRBD1 is untestable without DNA. This CDR3 has 15 amino acids. Per germline, CDR1 LGHDT and CDR2 YNNKEL (reference sequence). This chain's CDR3 is CASSHGGHTPYGYTF.

The chain links TRBV7-2 to TRBJ2-2; the TCRdb D gene call, TRBD1, has no DNA to confirm it. CDR1 is SGHTA and CDR2 is FQGNSA in the germline V gene. The CDR3 spans 13 residues. The CDR3: CAIRGGNTGELFF. The full variable domain, rest sourced from reference TRBV7-2 and TRBJ2-2, is GAGVSQSPSNKVTEKGKDVELRCDPISGHTALYWYRQSLGQGLEFLIYFQGNSAPDKSGLPSDRFSAERTGGSVSTLTIQRTQQEDSAVYLCAIRGGNTGELFFGEGSRLTVL.

The genes are TRBV20-1 and TRBJ2-1; TCRdb's D call of TRBD2 is untestable without DNA. Germline values: CDR1 DFQATT, CDR2 SNEGSKA (reference sequence). CDR3 length: 15 amino acids. This chain's CDR3 is CSATVPGLIRDEQFF.

The chain uses TRBV19 and TRBJ2-7; without DNA, the TCRdb call of TRBD1 cannot be checked. CDR1 and CDR2 (germline): LNHDA, SQIVND (reference sequence). This CDR3 contains 14 residues. CDR3 sequence reads: CASRVTGGSYEQYF.

This chain uses TRBV11-2 with TRBJ1-3; the TCRdb D gene call, TRBD1, has no DNA to confirm it. This CDR3 contains 15 residues. In germline, CDR1 is SGHAT, CDR2 FQNNGV. The CDR3 reads CASSTTGFSGNTIYF.